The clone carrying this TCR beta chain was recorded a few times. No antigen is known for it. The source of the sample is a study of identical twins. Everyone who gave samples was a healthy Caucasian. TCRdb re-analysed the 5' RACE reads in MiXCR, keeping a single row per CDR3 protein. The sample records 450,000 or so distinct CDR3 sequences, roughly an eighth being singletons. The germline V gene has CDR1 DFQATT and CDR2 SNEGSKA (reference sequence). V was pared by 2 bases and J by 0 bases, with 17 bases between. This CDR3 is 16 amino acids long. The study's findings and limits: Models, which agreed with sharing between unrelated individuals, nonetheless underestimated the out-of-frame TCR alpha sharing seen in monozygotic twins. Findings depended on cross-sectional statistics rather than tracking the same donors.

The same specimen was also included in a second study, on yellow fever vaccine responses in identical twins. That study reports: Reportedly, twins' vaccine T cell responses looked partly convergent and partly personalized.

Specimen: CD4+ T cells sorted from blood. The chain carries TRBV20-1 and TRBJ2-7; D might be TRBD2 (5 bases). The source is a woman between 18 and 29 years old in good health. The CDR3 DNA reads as TGCAGTGCTAGATCCGGGCGCGGGCCGAGCTCCTACGAGCAGTACTTC. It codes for CSARSGRGPSSYEQYF.